These T cell receptor beta chains were read from a single sample in a study of cytomegalovirus exposure and HLA in healthy donors. Only in-frame clones appear in the TCRdb table, and some are missing; sequencing was by immunoSEQ multiplex PCR. The top ten hold around 5.4% of the sample, which has approximately 79,000 clones, about four fifths seen once. Sequencing was carried out using PBMCs. Every receptor here comes from a male donor in good health and CMV-seropositive. CDR3s include the opening cysteine and the closing phenylalanine or tryptophan. The D gene is left open where the match is weak. Size is stated for part of the rows, as once, few or many counts, or as a class when the clone is expanded.

abundance	d_gene	v_gene	j_gene	CDR3nt	CDR3aa
.	TRBD1	TRBV18	TRBJ1-2	TGTGCCAGCTCACCGCCTACAGGGGGCGGCTATGGCTACACCTTC	CASSPPTGGGYGYTF
many	.	TRBV14	TRBJ1-4	TGTGCCAGCATGGGCAGGGACTATGAAAAACTGTTTTTT	CASMGRDYEKLFF
.	TRBD1	TRBV5-1	TRBJ2-7	TGCGCCAGCAGCAGGGGGACAGGTTCTCGCGAGCAGTACTTC	CASSRGTGSREQYF
.	TRBD1	TRBV7-3	TRBJ2-2	TGTGCCAGCAGCCCCGACAGGGGATACACCGGGGAGCTGTTTTTT	CASSPDRGYTGELFF
.	TRBD1	TRBV14	TRBJ2-7	TGTGCCAGCAGCCTATCTGCGACCGGGACAGGGGGCTTCGAGCAGTACTTC	CASSLSATGTGGFEQYF
.	.	TRBV6-1	TRBJ2-4	TGTGCCGGAGGACTCCCGGGGGACATTCAGTACTTC	CAGGLPGDIQYF
.	.	TRBV28	TRBJ2-7	TGTGCCAGCGGTCCATCGACAGCATACGAGCAGTACTTC	CASGPSTAYEQYF
.	TRBD1	TRBV10-3	TRBJ2-7	TGTGCCATCGGTGGGACAGGACCCTACGAGCAGTACTTC	CAIGGTGPYEQYF
.	.	TRBV29-1	TRBJ1-3	TGCAGCGTTGAAGGGACAGTAACTTCTGGAAACACCATATATTTT	CSVEGTVTSGNTIYF
.	TRBD1	TRBV2	TRBJ2-2	TGTGCCAGCAGTAGGGACAGCACCGGGGAGCTGTTTTTT	CASSRDSTGELFF
.	TRBD1	TRBV28	TRBJ1-6	TGTGCCAGCATATTGGGGACAGGGAATTCACCCCTCCACTTT	CASILGTGNSPLHF
.	.	TRBV27	TRBJ2-1	TGTGCCAGCAGTTTATTTGACGGAGACAATGAGCAGTTCTTC	CASSLFDGDNEQFF
medium-sized	.	TRBV10-3	TRBJ1-1	TGTGCCATCAGTGACGACTGGAACACTGAAGCTTTCTTT	CAISDDWNTEAFF
.	TRBD1	TRBV28	TRBJ1-5	TGTGCCAGCAGGGGACAGGGGAGGGGTTATCAGCCCCAGCATTTT	CASRGQGRGYQPQHF
.	.	TRBV2	TRBJ2-5	TGTGCCAGCAGCTACAGGGTTTTAGAGACCCAGTACTTC	CASSYRVLETQYF
few	.	TRBV7-2	TRBJ1-1	TGTGCCAGCAGGCCAGATCAGGGAGGAGGTGAAGCTTTCTTT	CASRPDQGGGEAFF
.	.	TRBV15	TRBJ2-7	TGTGCCACCAGACAGGGAACCTACGAGCAGTACTTC	CATRQGTYEQYF
.	.	TRBV28	TRBJ2-7	TGTGCCAGCAGTTTACGGGACACCTCCTACGAGCAGTACTTC	CASSLRDTSYEQYF
.	.	TRBV2	TRBJ1-1	TGTGCCAGCAGTCCCGGCGGCGGAGTGGCTTTCTTT	CASSPGGGVAFF
few	TRBD2	TRBV4-2	TRBJ2-7	TGTGCCAGCAGCCAAGGGCTAGCGGGCTCCTACGAGCAGTACTTC	CASSQGLAGSYEQYF
.	TRBD2	TRBV20-1	TRBJ2-7	TGCAGTGCAGCGGGAGGGGGGGAGCAGTACTTC	CSAAGGGEQYF
once	.	TRBV7-9	TRBJ1-2	TGTGCCAGCAGCTTCCCTGGTAGTGGCTACACCTTC	CASSFPGSGYTF
.	TRBD2	TRBV11-2	TRBJ2-1	TGTGCCAGCAGCCCCACCGGGACTATTTACAATGAGCAGTTCTTC	CASSPTGTIYNEQFF
.	.	TRBV18	TRBJ2-3	TGTGCCAGCTCACCAGGTTCAGGCAGTGGTACGCAGTATTTT	CASSPGSGSGTQYF
.	TRBD2	TRBV10-1	TRBJ2-1	TGCGCCCGCAACGAGCGGGAGAACGGGGGGTACAATGAGCAGTTCTTC	CARNERENGGYNEQFF
once	.	TRBV7-2	TRBJ2-5	TGTGCCAGCAGCTTAGGATCAGTTCAAGAGACCCAGTACTTC	CASSLGSVQETQYF
.	.	TRBV28	TRBJ1-3	TGTGCCAGCAGTTTATTAGGCCCCAGGGGAGGAAACACCATATATTTT	CASSLLGPRGGNTIYF
.	.	TRBV5-5	TRBJ2-5	TGTGCCAGCAGCTCCGGACAGCCGGGAGGAGAGACCCAGTACTTC	CASSSGQPGGETQYF
.	.	TRBV5-1	TRBJ2-1	TGCGCCAGCAGCTTGGATATTTCCTACAATGAGCAGTTCTTC	CASSLDISYNEQFF
.	.	TRBV9	TRBJ1-2	TGTGCCAGCAGCGTAGAAGGTTGGAGTATGAACTATGGCTACACCTTC	CASSVEGWSMNYGYTF
.	.	TRBV27	TRBJ2-7	.	CASSFLAGGSYEQYF
.	.	TRBV12-5	TRBJ2-1	TGTGCTAGTGGTTCGACACACAGTCTCTACAATGAGCAGTTCTTC	CASGSTHSLYNEQFF
.	.	TRBV7-7	TRBJ1-2	TGTGCTAGCAGATCCAGGGTTAACTATGGCTACACCTTC	CASRSRVNYGYTF
once	.	TRBV7-9	TRBJ1-4	TGTGCCAGCAGCTCCGCGGGGGATGGTATGGAAAAACTGTTTTTT	CASSSAGDGMEKLFF
few	.	TRBV2	TRBJ1-1	TGTGCCAGCATGCCAGGGAACACTGAAGCTTTCTTT	CASMPGNTEAFF
.	TRBD1	TRBV19	TRBJ1-2	TGTGCCAGTAGTACCCAGGGGGCGCATTATGGCTACACCTTC	CASSTQGAHYGYTF
.	TRBD1	TRBV4-3	TRBJ2-7	TGCGCCAGCAGCCTTCTTAAGGGGGCGTACGAGCAGTACTTC	CASSLLKGAYEQYF
.	TRBD2	TRBV27	TRBJ2-1	TGTGCCAGCAGTCCGCGGACTAGCGGGAGCTCCTACAATGAGCAGTTCTTC	CASSPRTSGSSYNEQFF
.	TRBD2	TRBV7-9	TRBJ2-3	TGTGCCAGCAGCTTAAGTGGGGCTAGCGGGACTAGCACAGATACGCAGTATTTT	CASSLSGASGTSTDTQYF
.	TRBD2	TRBV5-1	TRBJ2-3	TGCGCCAGCCAGGACGGGAGGAGCACAGATACGCAGTATTTT	CASQDGRSTDTQYF
few	.	TRBV6-1	TRBJ1-1	TGTGCCAGCACGACGGGAAATACTGAAGCTTTCTTT	CASTTGNTEAFF
.	.	TRBV19	TRBJ1-4	TGTGCCAGTCGACAGTTTAATGAAAAACTGTTTTTT	CASRQFNEKLFF
.	TRBD1	TRBV27	TRBJ2-7	TGTGCCAGCAGTCCCAGGGACAGGCCGAGCTCCTACGAGCAGTACTTC	CASSPRDRPSSYEQYF
.	.	TRBV28	TRBJ1-5	TGTGCCAGCAGTTTACCCATAGCGGGCAAGCCCCAGCATTTT	CASSLPIAGKPQHF
.	.	TRBV23-1	TRBJ1-5	TGCGCCAGCAGTCAATGCGTGGACAGCGGCAATAGCAATCAGCCCCAGCATTTT	CASSQCVDSGNSNQPQHF
once	.	TRBV19	TRBJ1-5	TGTGCCAGTAGCCCATGGGGCCAGGGACAACAGCCCCAGCATTTT	CASSPWGQGQQPQHF
.	TRBD1	TRBV5-7	TRBJ1-4	TGTGCCAGCAGGTCGGGCTGGGACAGGCGATTTGAAAAACTGTTTTTT	CASRSGWDRRFEKLFF
.	TRBD1	TRBV5-6	TRBJ1-5	TGTGCCAGCAGCTTGGGGACAGGGGCCAATCAGCCCCAGCATTTT	CASSLGTGANQPQHF
few	.	TRBV30	TRBJ1-1	TGTGCCTGGAGTTTAGGGGTCTGGACTTTCTTT	CAWSLGVWTFF
.	TRBD2	TRBV28	TRBJ2-1	TGTGCCAGCAGTTTCCGGACTAGCGCCAAATACAATGAGCAGTTCTTC	CASSFRTSAKYNEQFF
.	.	TRBV4-1	TRBJ1-5	TGCGCCAGCAGCCTCCGAGGGCTGAACGCTGGCAATCAGCCCCAGCATTTT	CASSLRGLNAGNQPQHF
.	.	TRBV6-1	TRBJ2-7	TGTGCTTCGAACGGGAACACCTACGAGCAGTACTTC	CASNGNTYEQYF
few	TRBD1	TRBV9	TRBJ2-7	TGTGCCAGCAGCGCCGGACAGGGACCCTACGAGCAGTACTTC	CASSAGQGPYEQYF
.	TRBD1	TRBV19	TRBJ2-7	TGTGCCAGTAGCACCCCCCGGGACAGGGTCTCCTACGAGCAGTACTTC	CASSTPRDRVSYEQYF
.	.	TRBV28	TRBJ2-2	TGTGCCAGCAGTTTGAGCACCGGGGAGCTGTTTTTT	CASSLSTGELFF